These 31 T cell receptor beta chains share one sample of origin, sequenced in a study of T cell changes during pregnancy in multiple sclerosis. Profiling relied on immunoSEQ multiplex PCR, and the TCRdb table lists in-frame clones only, not all of them. The data contain under 95,000 clones, just under 95% of them singletons. Sequenced here: peripheral blood, sampled in the second trimester of pregnancy. The receptors here all came from a female donor with multiple sclerosis, enrolled in a pregnancy study.

The chain joins TRBV5-4 to TRBJ1-1, with TRBD1 as a possible D gene (6 bases). The CDR3 covers 15 residues. V was trimmed by 4 bases and J by 7 bases, leaving 20 bases between them. Germline CDR1 is SGHNT and CDR2 is YYREEE (reference sequence). CDR3 coding DNA: TGTGCCAGCAGCCCTTACGGGGGGCGATATGTTGAAGCTTTCTTT. Translated: CASSPYGGRYVEAFF. Supplemented by reference TRBV5-4 and TRBJ1-1, the full variable domain reads ETGVTQSPTHLIKTRGQQVTLRCSSQSGHNTVSWYQQALGQGPQFIFQYYREEENGRGNFPPRFSGLQFPNYSSELNVNALELDDSALYLCASSPYGGRYVEAFFGQGTRLTVV.

The chain employs TRBV30 and TRBJ1-2; D may be TRBD1 (5 bases). From germline, CDR1 is GTSNPN and CDR2 SVGIG (reference sequence). The CDR3 has 13 residues. V was shortened by 4 bases and J by 0 bases, with 9 bases between the two germline ends. The CDR3 protein is CAWKDNSNYGYTF. Here the CDR3 DNA reads TGTGCCTGGAAGGACAATTCTAACTATGGCTACACCTTC.

This chain links TRBV7-8 with TRBJ1-2; D possibly corresponds to TRBD1 (5 bases). There are 15 residues in the CDR3. From germline, CDR1 is SGHVS and CDR2 FQNEAQ. The V end lost 7 bases, the J end lost 5 bases, and 20 bases lay between the germline ends. CDR3 coding DNA: TGTGCCAGCACCCTGAGCGGGGGGGGTATATATGGCTACACCTTC. Amino acid sequence: CASTLSGGGIYGYTF.

J is TRBJ1-2 and V is TRBV4-2, with D uncertain. Trimming removed 0 bases from V and 4 bases from J, with 15 bases in between. CDR3 length: 16 amino acids. Germline CDR1 reads LGHNA; CDR2 reads YNFKEQ. The CDR3, as DNA: TGTGCCAGCAGCCAAGATGCTCGGGAGGTGACCTATGGCTACACCTTC. Translating gives CASSQDAREVTYGYTF.

The chain uses TRBV5-1 and TRBJ2-6; 11 bases match TRBD1. The CDR3 runs 17 residues. The germline CDR1 and CDR2 sequences are SGHRS and YFSETQ. V lost 4 bases and J lost 2; bases outside the gene matches: 5. In nucleotides, the CDR3 is TGCGCCAGCAGCCTCGGACAGGGGGCTCCTGGGGCCAACGTCCTGACTTTC. Its protein product is CASSLGQGAPGANVLTF.

The chain employs TRBV7-2 and TRBJ2-3, with TRBD2 matching over 8 bases. Trimming cost V 1 base and J 7 bases; bases outside gene matches: 4. Germline values: CDR1 SGHTA, CDR2 FQGNSA. This CDR3 spans 14 amino acids. The CDR3 loop reads CASSLEPSGYTQYF. In DNA form, the CDR3 reads TGTGCCAGCAGCTTAGAGCCTAGCGGGTATACGCAGTATTTT.

CDR3 region: CSVGGGGGTDTQYF. CDR3 in DNA: TGCAGCGTTGGTGGCGGGGGGGGCACAGATACGCAGTATTTT. The rearrangement joins TRBV29-1 to TRBJ2-3; 9 nucleotides align to TRBD2. Trimming cost V 4 bases and J 1 base; bases outside gene matches: 3. Germline loops: CDR1 SQVTM, CDR2 ANQGSEA. The CDR3 is 14 residues long.

The gene calls are TRBV4-1 and TRBJ2-3, with D unresolved. From germline, CDR1 is MGHRA and CDR2 YSYEKL. V was trimmed by 1 base and J by 3 bases, leaving 8 bases between them. The CDR3 sequence is 14 residues long. CDR3 in DNA: TGCGCCAGCAGCCAAGTTGGAGATACAGATACGCAGTATTTT. It codes for CASSQVGDTDTQYF.

V is TRBV7-9 and J is TRBJ1-1; TRBD1 matches 9 bases. Per germline, CDR1 SEHNR and CDR2 FQNEAQ (reference sequence). V shed 4 bases, J shed 0 bases, and the junction held 3 bases outside the gene matches. The CDR3 totals 15 residues. This chain's CDR3 is CASSSGTGMNTEAFF. CDR3 nucleotide sequence: TGTGCCAGCAGCTCAGGGACAGGGATGAACACTGAAGCTTTCTTT.

The chain couples TRBV6-1 to TRBJ2-3; D remains unclear. The CDR3 is 14 amino acids. Trimming removed 6 bases from V and 0 bases from J, with 10 bases in between. CDR1 and CDR2 from the germline V gene are MNHNS and SASEGT. CDR3 protein: CASSPRVSTDTQYF. Written as DNA, the CDR3 is TGTGCCAGCAGCCCACGGGTGAGCACAGATACGCAGTATTTT.

V usage is TRBV28 and J usage is TRBJ2-7, with 8 bases aligning to TRBD1. This CDR3 is 14 amino acids long. The V gene end was trimmed by 5 bases and the J gene end by 3 bases; junction bases not matched to a gene: 6. Germline V gives CDR1 MDHEN, CDR2 SYDVKM. The CDR3 region is CASSTAGGRYEQYF. DNA for the CDR3: TGTGCCAGCAGTACGGCAGGGGGCCGCTACGAGCAGTACTTC. The full variable domain, its missing parts supplied by reference TRBV28 and TRBJ2-7, is DVKVTQSSRYLVKRTGEKVFLECVQDMDHENMFWYRQDPGLGLRLIYFSYDVKMKEKGDIPEGYSVSREKKERFSLILESASTNQTSMYLCASSTAGGRYEQYFGPGTRLTVT.

The V and J genes are TRBV2 and TRBJ2-5; the match to TRBD1 covers 7 bases. The CDR3 is 14 amino acids. Germline-derived CDR1 and CDR2 are SNHLY and FYNNEI. Trimming at V came to 5 bases and at J to 3 bases, leaving 6 bases not matched to a gene. The CDR3 DNA reads as TGTGCCAGCAGTAACAGGGGTAGGAAAGAGACCCAGTACTTC. This translates into CASSNRGRKETQYF.

The chain carries TRBV6-5 and TRBJ2-7; D perhaps matches TRBD2 (5 bases). This CDR3 contains 14 residues. Trimming left V 2 bases short and J 2 bases short, with 10 bases between. The germline gives CDR1 MNHEY, CDR2 SVGAGI. DNA of the CDR3: TGTGCCAGCAGTTACGCGGGTCGGCCCTACGAGCAGTACTTC. It specifies CASSYAGRPYEQYF.

V and J are TRBV27 and TRBJ2-7, with 11 nucleotides matching TRBD2. The CDR3 contains 16 residues. CDR1 and CDR2 (germline): MNHEY, SMNVEV (reference sequence). The ends lost 6 bases at V and 4 bases at J; junction bases unmatched: 11. CDR3 nucleotides: TGTGCCAGCAGCACATTAGCGGGAGGGCTCCCTTACGAGCAGTACTTC. It translates to CASSTLAGGLPYEQYF.

The chain has TRBV6-1 and TRBJ1-2, with D unclear. The V end was cut by 8 bases, the J end by 8 bases, with 9 bases between. The CDR3 is 10 residues long. Germline-derived CDR1 and CDR2 are MNHNS and SASEGT. In nucleotides, the CDR3 is TGTGCCAGCTCGAATCGGGGCTACACCTTC. It translates to CASSNRGYTF.

This clone was detected only a few times. This chain links TRBV5-1 with TRBJ1-6; 9 bases fit TRBD1. The CDR3 is 16 residues long. Trimming cost V 4 bases and J 4 bases; bases outside gene matches: 6. Germline V CDR1 and CDR2: SGHRS, YFSETQ. Here the CDR3 reads CASSTSGQGYNSPLHF. The DNA of the CDR3 is TGCGCCAGCAGCACCTCGGGACAGGGTTATAATTCACCCCTCCACTTT.

CDR3 DNA sequence: TGTGCCAGCAGCTACCGCCTAGCGGGGGGAACCATCCAGCAGTTCTTC. Protein product: CASSYRLAGGTIQQFF. The chain uses TRBV5-5 and TRBJ2-1; 11 bases match TRBD2. CDR1 is SGHKS, CDR2 YYEKEE, per germline (reference sequence). V gave up 3 bases and J gave up 11 bases; unmatched junction bases: 13. The CDR3 has 16 amino acids.

The chain combines TRBV7-9 with TRBJ1-6; D is unclear. The length of the CDR3 is 14 residues. V was cut by 1 base and J by 5 bases, with 6 bases left in between. CDR1 SEHNR and CDR2 FQNEAQ come from the germline V gene (reference sequence). CDR3: CASSLVQNNSPLHF. CDR3 sequence (DNA): TGTGCCAGCAGCTTAGTACAAAATAATTCACCCCTCCACTTT.

This rearrangement joins TRBV29-1 to TRBJ2-7; 10 nucleotides align to TRBD2. V was clipped by 5 bases and J by 7 bases; unmatched bases: 5. This CDR3 is 12 amino acids long. The germline CDR1 and CDR2 sequences are SQVTM and ANQGSEA. The CDR3 nucleotides are TGCAGCGTTAAGGGACTAGCGAGTGAGCAGTACTTC. Its protein is CSVKGLASEQYF.

This chain connects TRBV30 to TRBJ2-7; possibly TRBD2 for D (6 bases). The ends were cut back, 0 bases at V and 11 bases at J, with 11 bases in the middle. The CDR3 runs to 11 residues. Per germline, CDR1 GTSNPN and CDR2 SVGIG (reference sequence). The CDR3 DNA reads as TGTGCCTGGAGTGTTGGAGGGGTGGAGTACTTC. Translated: CAWSVGGVEYF.

The V and J genes are TRBV4-1 and TRBJ2-6; D not resolved. V was shortened by 3 bases and J by 0 bases, with 12 bases between the two germline ends. The CDR3 extends over 17 amino acids. Germline V lookup: CDR1 MGHRA, CDR2 YSYEKL. The CDR3 protein is CASSQWQVASGANVLTF. The DNA of the CDR3 is TGCGCCAGCAGCCAGTGGCAGGTGGCCTCTGGGGCCAACGTCCTGACTTTC.

The V and J genes are TRBV7-9 and TRBJ2-6; TRBD2 aligns across 7 bases. This CDR3 contains 17 residues. V trimming: 3 bases; J trimming: 0 bases; junction bases outside the gene matches: 5. Germline values: CDR1 SEHNR, CDR2 FQNEAQ (reference sequence). For the CDR3, the DNA is TGTGCCAGCAGCTTTCCGGGGAGGGTCTCTGGGGCCAACGTCCTGACTTTC. Amino acids: CASSFPGRVSGANVLTF. The whole variable domain, remainder taken from reference TRBV7-9 and TRBJ2-6, is DTGVSQNPRHKITKRGQNVTFRCDPISEHNRLYWYRQTLGQGPEFLTYFQNEAQLEKSRLLSDRFSAERPKGSFSTLEIQRTEQGDSAMYLCASSFPGRVSGANVLTFGAGSRLTVL.

CDR3 in amino acids: CSVFTVNYGYTF. The CDR3 DNA follows: TGCAGCGTTTTCACAGTTAACTATGGCTACACCTTC. This chain uses TRBV29-1 with TRBJ1-2; D is ambiguous. The CDR3 spans 12 residues. From germline, CDR1 is SQVTM and CDR2 ANQGSEA. V was pared by 5 bases and J by 1 base, with 8 bases between.

The chain has TRBV15 and TRBJ2-7; TRBD2 matches 15 bases. The CDR3 is 16 residues long. Germline V gene lookup returns CDR1 LNHNV and CDR2 YYDKDF (reference sequence). Losses at the gene ends were 9 bases for V and 2 bases for J; bases not matched to a gene: 8. The CDR3, as DNA: TGTGCCACTAGATTGGGACTAGCGGGAGGCCCCTACGAGCAGTACTTC. As protein: CATRLGLAGGPYEQYF.

The chain joins TRBV7-9 to TRBJ1-3; D is uncertain. CDR3 size: 13 residues. The germline V gene encodes CDR1 SEHNR and CDR2 FQNEAQ (reference sequence). Trimming left V 8 bases short and J 0 bases short, with 8 bases between. CDR3 DNA sequence: TGTGCCAGCGGGCAGCACTCTGGAAACACCATATATTTT. Translation gives CASGQHSGNTIYF.

This clone was observed a few times. This chain joins TRBV19 and TRBJ1-2; 7 bases agree with TRBD1. The germline gives CDR1 LNHDA, CDR2 SQIVND (reference sequence). V was pared by 7 bases and J by 1 base, with 15 bases of the junction left unmatched. CDR3 size: 17 residues. The CDR3 protein is CASMGNRDRIFNYGYTF. CDR3 bases: TGTGCCAGTATGGGAAACCGGGACAGAATTTTTAACTATGGCTACACCTTC. Full variable domain (outside the CDR3, taken from reference TRBV19 and TRBJ1-2): DGGITQSPKYLFRKEGQNVTLSCEQNLNHDAMYWYRQDPGQGLRLIYYSQIVNDFQKGDIAEGYSVSREKKESFPLTVTSAQKNPTAFYLCASMGNRDRIFNYGYTFGSGTRLTVV.

The chain has TRBV6-6 and TRBJ1-5; D is uncertain. The germline V gene encodes CDR1 MNHNY and CDR2 SVGAGI (reference sequence). V dropped 5 bases and J dropped 7 bases, with 9 bases sitting between them. The CDR3 loop spans 12 amino acids. CDR3 sequence reads: CASSPRGQPQHF. The CDR3 DNA is TGTGCCAGCAGTCCTCGGGGACAGCCCCAGCATTTT.

The rearrangement uses TRBV18 and TRBJ2-7, with TRBD2 matching 8 bases. This CDR3 region has 16 residues. In germline, CDR1 is KGHSH, CDR2 LQKENI. V gave up 3 bases and J gave up 0 bases; unmatched junction bases: 7. In DNA, the CDR3 is TGTGCCAGCTCACCCCGGGGGGGGACGGCCTCCTACGAGCAGTACTTC. It is translated as CASSPRGGTASYEQYF. Looking up the rest from reference TRBV18 and TRBJ2-7 gives the full variable domain: NAGVMQNPRHLVRRRGQEARLRCSPMKGHSHVYWYRQLPEEGLKFMVYLQKENIIDESGMPKERFSAEFPKEGPSILRIQQVVRGDSAAYFCASSPRGGTASYEQYFGPGTRLTVT.

DNA of the CDR3: TGTGCCAGCTCACCACGCCTAGCGGGGGGCACAGATACGCAGTATTTT. Translated, it gives CASSPRLAGGTDTQYF. V usage is TRBV18 and J usage is TRBJ2-3; 10 nucleotides match TRBD2. The junction had 2 bases not matched to a gene; V was cut back by 1 base and J by 1 base. Germline-derived CDR1 and CDR2 are KGHSH and LQKENI. CDR3 size: 16 residues.

This chain joins TRBV30 and TRBJ1-1; D unclear. Germline V gene lookup returns CDR1 GTSNPN and CDR2 SVGIG (reference sequence). V lost 4 bases and J 4 bases, leaving 19 bases between the germline ends. CDR3 size: 15 residues. CDR3 amino acids: CAWIRTHASGTEAFF. CDR3 nucleotide sequence: TGTGCCTGGATAAGGACTCACGCCTCGGGCACTGAAGCTTTCTTT. Combining the CDR3 with reference TRBV30 and TRBJ1-1 gives the whole variable domain SQTIHQWPATLVQPVGSPLSLECTVEGTSNPNLYWYRQAAGRGLQLLFYSVGIGQISSEVPQNLSASRPQDRQFILSSKKLLLSDSGFYLCAWIRTHASGTEAFFGQGTRLTVV.

The chain employs TRBV6-6 and TRBJ2-1; 7 positions match TRBD2. Looked up from germline, CDR1 is MNHNY and CDR2 is SVGAGI (reference sequence). The CDR3 runs to 13 residues. After removal of 10 bases from V and 1 base from J, the junction contained 4 bases not matched to a gene. For the CDR3, the DNA is TGTGCCACCCGGGACTATTCCTACAATGAGCAGTTCTTC. It codes for CATRDYSYNEQFF.